These T cell receptor beta chains were read from a single sample in a study of blood T cell repertoires in COVID-19. Assay: immunoSEQ multiplex PCR; the TCRdb copy retains only in-frame clones and omits some. This sample has 160,000 or so clones, with more than 85% found just once. Sequencing used PBMCs or T cells enriched from blood (not recorded which). These receptor sequences come from a human donor with acute COVID-19. The donor label of this sample is uncertain. Each CDR3 is given with its conserved first and last residue. Each record gives: CDR3 length, V gene, clone size, J gene, D gene, CDR3 protein, CDR3 DNA. The D gene is left open where the match is weak. Only part of the rows carry a size: once, few, many, or a class if the clone is expanded.

15	TRBV6-6	.	TRBJ1-2	TRBD1	CASSSLGQGVYGYTF	TGTGCCAGCAGTTCCCTCGGACAGGGAGTCTATGGCTACACCTTC
17	TRBV6-1	.	TRBJ2-3	.	CASSEPGGTGYTDTQYF	TGTGCCAGCAGTGAACCGGGTGGGACTGGATACACAGATACGCAGTATTTT
14	TRBV29-1	.	TRBJ2-3	.	CSVPGTPLTDTQYF	TGCAGCGTACCCGGGACACCACTCACAGATACGCAGTATTTT
15	TRBV12-1	.	TRBJ1-2	.	CASSGRTVPNYGYTF	TGTGCCAGCAGCGGCAGGACAGTTCCTAACTATGGCTACACCTTC
14	TRBV2	.	TRBJ2-7	.	CASSHRTRVYEQYF	TGTGCCAGCAGTCATCGGACAAGGGTGTACGAGCAGTACTTC
16	TRBV29-1	.	TRBJ1-1	.	CSVEDSTDRANTEAFF	TGCAGCGTTGAAGATAGTACAGATCGAGCGAACACTGAAGCTTTCTTT
14	TRBV5-1	.	TRBJ1-5	.	CASSLGGSNQPQHF	TGCGCCAGCAGCTTAGGGGGTAGCAATCAGCCCCAGCATTTT
14	TRBV7-2	.	TRBJ1-4	TRBD1	CASSSYRGKEKLFF	TGTGCCAGCAGTTCATACAGGGGGAAAGAAAAACTGTTTTTT
13	TRBV30	.	TRBJ1-6	TRBD1	CAWSRDRGSPLHF	TGTGCCTGGAGCCGGGACAGGGGGTCACCCCTCCACTTT
17	TRBV11-2	.	TRBJ1-2	TRBD1	CASSLDVGTGSHYGYTF	TGTGCCAGCAGCTTAGATGTGGGGACAGGGTCCCATTATGGCTACACCTTC
15	TRBV7-2	few	TRBJ2-5	TRBD2	CASTLRGSSGETQYF	TGTGCCAGCACCTTGAGAGGGTCTAGCGGAGAGACCCAGTACTTC
13	TRBV18	.	TRBJ2-7	TRBD1	CASSPSTGREQYF	TGTGCCAGCTCACCCTCGACAGGGCGAGAGCAGTACTTC
14	TRBV5-4	.	TRBJ1-1	.	CASSLSPGHPEAFF	TGTGCCAGCAGCTTGTCGCCCGGACACCCTGAAGCTTTCTTT
16	TRBV5-1	.	TRBJ1-2	TRBD1	CASSFWTGGANYGYTF	TGCGCCAGCAGCTTTTGGACAGGGGGGGCTAACTATGGCTACACCTTC
14	TRBV13	.	TRBJ1-1	TRBD1	CASSPQGLNTEAFF	TGTGCCAGCAGCCCACAGGGGCTGAACACTGAAGCTTTCTTT
13	TRBV4-1	.	TRBJ2-7	.	CASSQRYSYEQYF	TGCGCCAGCAGCCAGAGATACTCCTACGAGCAGTACTTC
14	TRBV11-3	.	TRBJ1-5	.	CASRTDSLNQPQHF	TGTGCCAGCAGAACCGACAGTCTCAATCAGCCCCAGCATTTT
13	TRBV5-1	.	TRBJ1-2	.	CASSWRDNYGYTF	TGCGCCAGCAGCTGGAGAGATAACTATGGCTACACCTTC
14	TRBV7-3	.	TRBJ1-1	.	CASSLGPENTEAFF	TGTGCCAGCAGCTTAGGCCCAGAGAACACTGAAGCTTTCTTT
13	TRBV7-3	.	TRBJ2-1	.	CASSPNRDNEQFF	TGTGCCAGCAGCCCCAATCGGGACAATGAGCAGTTCTTC
13	TRBV7-6	.	TRBJ2-1	.	CASSLGLENEQFF	TGTGCCAGCAGCTTAGGGTTAGAAAATGAGCAGTTCTTC
18	TRBV15	.	TRBJ2-2	.	CATSRDLAEKSNTGELFF	TGTGCCACCAGCAGAGATTTAGCAGAAAAAAGTAACACCGGGGAGCTGTTTTTT
11	TRBV30	.	TRBJ1-2	.	CAAEGDYGYTF	TGTGCTGCCGAGGGTGACTATGGCTACACCTTC
15	TRBV5-8	.	TRBJ2-7	TRBD2	CASSLGTSVTYEQYF	TGTGCCAGCAGCTTGGGGACTAGCGTCACCTACGAGCAGTACTTC
17	TRBV5-4	few	TRBJ1-6	.	CASSLTPASSYNSPLHF	TGTGCCAGCAGCTTGACCCCCGCGAGCTCCTATAATTCACCCCTCCACTTT
20	TRBV27	.	TRBJ2-3	TRBD2	CASSLVPPSSGGGSTDTQYF	TGTGCCAGCAGTTTGGTTCCCCCCTCTAGCGGGGGGGGAAGCACAGATACGCAGTATTTT
13	TRBV7-9	.	TRBJ2-5	TRBD1	CASSDRAQETQYF	TGTGCCAGCAGCGACAGGGCCCAAGAGACCCAGTACTTC
13	TRBV9	.	TRBJ2-5	TRBD2	CASSEEAGGTQYF	TGTGCCAGCAGCGAGGAAGCGGGGGGGACCCAGTACTTC
14	TRBV18	.	TRBJ2-3	.	CASSPSGGLGTQYF	TGTGCCAGCTCACCCTCGGGGGGCCTGGGTACGCAGTATTTT
16	TRBV5-8	.	TRBJ2-5	.	CASSYLETRKQETQYF	TGTGCCAGCAGTTATCTTGAGACTAGAAAACAAGAGACCCAGTACTTC
13	TRBV29-1	.	TRBJ2-7	.	CSVLSGGGYEQYF	TGCAGCGTGCTCTCCGGGGGTGGTTACGAGCAGTACTTC
14	TRBV7-9	.	TRBJ2-7	.	CASSLDAGSYEQYF	TGTGCCAGCAGCTTAGACGCCGGGTCCTACGAGCAGTACTTC